The clone carrying this T cell receptor (beta chain) turned up a few times. This specimen comes from a study of early T cells in non-severe SARS-CoV-2 infection. Overall study context: Sequenced bulk RNA came from whole blood that was unsorted, and chains were unpaired.

The TCR library protocol attached unique molecular identifiers to the individual cDNA molecules. MiXCR, run by TCRdb on the 5' RACE reads, gives a single entry per CDR3 protein. This sample has 35,000 to 50,000 distinct CDR3 sequences; about 5.5% occur once, and the top ten carry about 4.2%. V lost 2 bases to trimming and J lost 4 bases; unmatched junction nucleotides: 7. Looked up from germline, CDR1 is SGHTA and CDR2 is FQGNSA. The CDR3 length is 15 residues. The V gene is TRBV7-2, the J gene TRBJ2-7; 8 bases fit TRBD1. This clonotype was sampled from an adult who was a healthcare worker with PCR-confirmed SARS-CoV-2 infection or an uninfected control (not recorded which). The source material was whole blood, sampled at baseline. CDR3 bases: TGTGCCAGCAGCTTAAGTACAGGGGGTTGGTACGAGCAGTACTTC. Translating it yields CASSLSTGGWYEQYF. Full variable domain (remainder filled in from reference TRBV7-2 and TRBJ2-7): GAGVSQSPSNKVTEKGKDVELRCDPISGHTALYWYRQSLGQGLEFLIYFQGNSAPDKSGLPSDRFSAERTGGSVSTLTIQRTQQEDSAVYLCASSLSTGGWYEQYFGPGTRLTVT.